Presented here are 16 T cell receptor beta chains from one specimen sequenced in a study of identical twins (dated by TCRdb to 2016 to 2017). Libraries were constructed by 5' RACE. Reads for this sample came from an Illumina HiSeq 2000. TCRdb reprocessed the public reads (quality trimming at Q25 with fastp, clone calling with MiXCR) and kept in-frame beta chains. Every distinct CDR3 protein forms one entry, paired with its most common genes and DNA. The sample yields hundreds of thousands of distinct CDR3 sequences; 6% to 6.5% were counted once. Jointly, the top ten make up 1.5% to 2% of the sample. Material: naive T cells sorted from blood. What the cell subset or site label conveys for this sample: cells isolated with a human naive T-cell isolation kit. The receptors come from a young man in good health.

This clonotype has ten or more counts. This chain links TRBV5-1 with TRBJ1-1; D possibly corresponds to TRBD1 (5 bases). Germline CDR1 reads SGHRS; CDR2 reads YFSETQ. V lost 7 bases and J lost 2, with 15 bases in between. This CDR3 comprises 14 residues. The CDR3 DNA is TGCGCCAGCGCCAGGACAAATCCCAACACTGAAGCTTTCTTT. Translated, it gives CASARTNPNTEAFF.

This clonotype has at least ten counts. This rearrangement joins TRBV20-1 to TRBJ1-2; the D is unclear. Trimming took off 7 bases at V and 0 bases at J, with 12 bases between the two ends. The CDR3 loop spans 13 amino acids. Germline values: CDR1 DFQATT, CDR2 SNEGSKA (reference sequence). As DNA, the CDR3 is TGCAGTGTGTGGCAGAGTACTAACTATGGCTACACCTTC. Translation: CSVWQSTNYGYTF.

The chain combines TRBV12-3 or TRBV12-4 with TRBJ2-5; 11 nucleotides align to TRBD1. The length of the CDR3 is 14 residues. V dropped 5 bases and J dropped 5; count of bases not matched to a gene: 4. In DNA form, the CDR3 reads TGTGCCAGCAGTCGGGACAGGGGGAAGGAGACCCAGTACTTC. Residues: CASSRDRGKETQYF.

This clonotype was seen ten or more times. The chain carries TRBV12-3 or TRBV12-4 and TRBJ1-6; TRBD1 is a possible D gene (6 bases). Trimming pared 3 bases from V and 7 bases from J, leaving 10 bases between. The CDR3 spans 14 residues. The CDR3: CASSFEDSNSPLHF. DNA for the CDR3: TGTGCCAGCAGTTTTGAGGACAGCAATTCACCCCTCCACTTT.

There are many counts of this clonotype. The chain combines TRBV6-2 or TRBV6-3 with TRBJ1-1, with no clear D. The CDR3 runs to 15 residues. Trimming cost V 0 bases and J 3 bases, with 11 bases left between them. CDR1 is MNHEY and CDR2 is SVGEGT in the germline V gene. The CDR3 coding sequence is TGTGCCAGCAGTTACTCGACCCTGACTCACACTGAAGCTTTCTTT. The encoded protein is CASSYSTLTHTEAFF.

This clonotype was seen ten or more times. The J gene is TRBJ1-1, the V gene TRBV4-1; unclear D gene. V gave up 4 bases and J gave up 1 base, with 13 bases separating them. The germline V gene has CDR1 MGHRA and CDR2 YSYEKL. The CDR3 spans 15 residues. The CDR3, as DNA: TGCGCCAGCAGCCCGTCCAGGACCCCGAACACTGAAGCTTTCTTT. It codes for CASSPSRTPNTEAFF.

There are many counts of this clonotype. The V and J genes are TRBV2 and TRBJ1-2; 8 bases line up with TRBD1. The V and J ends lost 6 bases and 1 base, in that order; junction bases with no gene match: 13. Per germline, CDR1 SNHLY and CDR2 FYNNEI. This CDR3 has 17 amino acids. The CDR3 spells CASSYGADRVLNYGYTF. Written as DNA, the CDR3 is TGTGCCAGCAGCTATGGGGCGGACAGGGTCCTTAACTATGGCTACACCTTC.

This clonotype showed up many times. In DNA form, the CDR3 reads TGCGCCAGCAGCTTTCTGCAGAACACCGGGGAGCTGTTTTTT. Translating gives CASSFLQNTGELFF. This sequence joins TRBV5-1 and TRBJ2-2, with D unresolved. The ends were cut back, 2 bases at V and 1 base at J, with 6 bases in the middle. Germline lookup yields CDR1 SGHRS and CDR2 YFSETQ. The CDR3 length is 14 residues.

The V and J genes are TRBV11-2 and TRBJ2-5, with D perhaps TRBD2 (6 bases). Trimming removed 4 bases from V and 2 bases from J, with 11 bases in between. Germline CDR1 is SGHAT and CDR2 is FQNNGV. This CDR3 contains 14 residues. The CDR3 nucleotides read TGTGCCAGCAGCTCCTTGGGGGGACAAGAGACCCAGTACTTC. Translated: CASSSLGGQETQYF. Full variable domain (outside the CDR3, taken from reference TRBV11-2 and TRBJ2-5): EAGVAQSPRYKIIEKRQSVAFWCNPISGHATLYWYQQILGQGPKLLIQFQNNGVVDDSQLPKDRFSAERLKGVDSTLKIQPAKLEDSAVYLCASSSLGGQETQYFGPGTRLLVL.

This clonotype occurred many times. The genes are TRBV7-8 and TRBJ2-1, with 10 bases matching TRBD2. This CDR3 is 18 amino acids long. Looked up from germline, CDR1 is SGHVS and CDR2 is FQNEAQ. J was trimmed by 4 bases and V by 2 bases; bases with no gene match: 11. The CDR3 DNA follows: TGTGCCAGCAGCTTAAGACGGCAGGGGACTAGCGAATACAATGAGCAGTTCTTC. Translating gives CASSLRRQGTSEYNEQFF.

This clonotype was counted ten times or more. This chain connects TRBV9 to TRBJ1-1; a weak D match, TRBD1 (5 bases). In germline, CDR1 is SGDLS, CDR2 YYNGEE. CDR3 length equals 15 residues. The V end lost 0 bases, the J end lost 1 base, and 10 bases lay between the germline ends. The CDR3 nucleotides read TGTGCCAGCAGCGTAGGGCCAGGGCCGAACACTGAAGCTTTCTTT. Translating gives CASSVGPGPNTEAFF.

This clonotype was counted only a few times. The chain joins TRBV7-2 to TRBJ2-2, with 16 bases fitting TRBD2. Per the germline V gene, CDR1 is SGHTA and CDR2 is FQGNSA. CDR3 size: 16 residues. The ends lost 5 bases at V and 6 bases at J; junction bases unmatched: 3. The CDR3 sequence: CASSLGTSGRAGELFF. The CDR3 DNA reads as TGTGCCAGCAGCCTCGGGACTAGCGGGAGGGCCGGGGAGCTGTTTTTT.

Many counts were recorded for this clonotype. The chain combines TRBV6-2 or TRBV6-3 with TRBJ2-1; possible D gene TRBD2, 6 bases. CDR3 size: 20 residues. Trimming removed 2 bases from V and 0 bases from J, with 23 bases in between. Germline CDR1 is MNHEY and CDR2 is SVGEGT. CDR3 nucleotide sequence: TGTGCCAGCAGTTACCCCGCAGGGAGGACTCCCCCGAGCTCCTACAATGAGCAGTTCTTC. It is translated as CASSYPAGRTPPSSYNEQFF.

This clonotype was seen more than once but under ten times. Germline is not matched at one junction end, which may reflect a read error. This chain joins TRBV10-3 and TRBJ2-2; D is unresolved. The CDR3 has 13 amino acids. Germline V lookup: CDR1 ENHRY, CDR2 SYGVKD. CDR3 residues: CAIKGRNAGELFF. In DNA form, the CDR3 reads TGTGCCATCAAAGGAAGGAACGCCGGGGAGCTGTTTTTT.

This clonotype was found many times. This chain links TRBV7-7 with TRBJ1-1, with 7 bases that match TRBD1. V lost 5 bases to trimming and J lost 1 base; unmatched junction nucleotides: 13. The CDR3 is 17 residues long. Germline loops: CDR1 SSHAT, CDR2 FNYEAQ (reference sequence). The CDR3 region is CASSVTGLCWANTEAFF. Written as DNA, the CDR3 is TGTGCCAGCAGCGTGACAGGGTTGTGTTGGGCGAACACTGAAGCTTTCTTT.

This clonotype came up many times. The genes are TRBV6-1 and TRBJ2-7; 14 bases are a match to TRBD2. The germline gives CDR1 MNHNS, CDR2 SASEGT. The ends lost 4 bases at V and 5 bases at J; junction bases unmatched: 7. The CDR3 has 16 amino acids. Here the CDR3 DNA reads TGTGCCAGCAGTGCCGGGACTAGCGGGAGTTCCGACGAGCAGTACTTC. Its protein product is CASSAGTSGSSDEQYF.